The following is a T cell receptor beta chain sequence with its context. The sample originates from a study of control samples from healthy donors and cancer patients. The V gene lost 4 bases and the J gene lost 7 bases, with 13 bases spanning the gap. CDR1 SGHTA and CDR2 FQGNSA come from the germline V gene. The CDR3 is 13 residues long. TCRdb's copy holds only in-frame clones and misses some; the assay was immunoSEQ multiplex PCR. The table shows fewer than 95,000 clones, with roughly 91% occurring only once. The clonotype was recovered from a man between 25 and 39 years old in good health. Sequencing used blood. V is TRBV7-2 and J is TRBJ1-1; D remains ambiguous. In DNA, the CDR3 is TGTGCCAGCAGCTCGGGCCCCGTCCGTGAAGCTTTCTTT. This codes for CASSSGPVREAFF.